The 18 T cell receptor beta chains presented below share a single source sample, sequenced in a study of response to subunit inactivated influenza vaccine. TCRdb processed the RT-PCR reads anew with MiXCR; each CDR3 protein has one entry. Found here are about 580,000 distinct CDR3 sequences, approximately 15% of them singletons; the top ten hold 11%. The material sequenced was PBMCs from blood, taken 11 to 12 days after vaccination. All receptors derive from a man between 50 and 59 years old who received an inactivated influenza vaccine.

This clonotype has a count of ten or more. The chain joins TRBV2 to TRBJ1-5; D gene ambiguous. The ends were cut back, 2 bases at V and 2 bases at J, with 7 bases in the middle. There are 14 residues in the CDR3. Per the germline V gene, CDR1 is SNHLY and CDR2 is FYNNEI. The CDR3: CASSEPGGNQPQHF. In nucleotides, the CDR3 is TGTGCCAGCAGTGAACCGGGAGGCAATCAGCCCCAGCATTTT.

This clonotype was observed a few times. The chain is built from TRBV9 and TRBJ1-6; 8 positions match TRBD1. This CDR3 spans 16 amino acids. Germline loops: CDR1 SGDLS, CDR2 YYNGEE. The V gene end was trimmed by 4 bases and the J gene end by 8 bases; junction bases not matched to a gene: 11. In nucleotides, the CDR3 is TGTGCCAGCAGCCCAGGGGGCACCCCTCTTCATTCACCCCTCCACTTT. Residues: CASSPGGTPLHSPLHF.

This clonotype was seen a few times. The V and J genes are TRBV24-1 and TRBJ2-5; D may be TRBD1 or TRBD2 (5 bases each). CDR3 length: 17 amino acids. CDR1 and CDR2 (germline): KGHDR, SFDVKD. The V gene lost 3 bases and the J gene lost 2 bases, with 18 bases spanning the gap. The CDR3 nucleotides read TGTGCCACCAGTGATCTCACGGTGGGGGTCGGGCAAGAGACCCAGTACTTC. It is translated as CATSDLTVGVGQETQYF.

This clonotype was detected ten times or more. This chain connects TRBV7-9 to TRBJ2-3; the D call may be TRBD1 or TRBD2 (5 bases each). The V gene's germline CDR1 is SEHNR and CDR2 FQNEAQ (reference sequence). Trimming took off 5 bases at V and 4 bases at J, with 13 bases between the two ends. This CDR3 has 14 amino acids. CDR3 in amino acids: CASSGWGSADTQYF. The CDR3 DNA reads TGTGCCAGCAGCGGTTGGGGGTCCGCAGATACGCAGTATTTT.

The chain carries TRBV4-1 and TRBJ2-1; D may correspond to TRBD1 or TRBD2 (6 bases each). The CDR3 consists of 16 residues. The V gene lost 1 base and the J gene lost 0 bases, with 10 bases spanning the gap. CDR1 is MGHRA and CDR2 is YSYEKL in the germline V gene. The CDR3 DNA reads TGCGCCAGCAGCCAAGGGAGGGGGAGCTCCTACAATGAGCAGTTCTTC. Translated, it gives CASSQGRGSSYNEQFF.

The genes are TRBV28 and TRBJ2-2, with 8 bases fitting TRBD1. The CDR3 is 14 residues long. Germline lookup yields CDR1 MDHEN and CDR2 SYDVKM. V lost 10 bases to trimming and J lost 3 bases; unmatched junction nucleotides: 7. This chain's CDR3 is CATKDRAHTGELFF. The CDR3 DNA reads TGTGCCACCAAGGACAGGGCCCACACCGGGGAGCTGTTTTTT.

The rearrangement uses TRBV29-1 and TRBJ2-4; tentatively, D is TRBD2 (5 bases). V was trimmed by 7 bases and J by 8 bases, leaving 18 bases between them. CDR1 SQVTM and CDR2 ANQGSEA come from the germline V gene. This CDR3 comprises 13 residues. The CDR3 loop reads CSARGGWKDIQYF. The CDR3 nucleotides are TGCAGCGCTAGAGGAGGTTGGAAGGACATTCAGTACTTC.

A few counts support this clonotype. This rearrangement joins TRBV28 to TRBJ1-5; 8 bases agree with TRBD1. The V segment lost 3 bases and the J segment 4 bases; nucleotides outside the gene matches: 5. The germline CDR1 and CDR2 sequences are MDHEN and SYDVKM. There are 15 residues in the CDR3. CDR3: CASSFKGQANQPQHF. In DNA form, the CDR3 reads TGTGCCAGCAGTTTTAAGGGACAGGCAAATCAGCCCCAGCATTTT.

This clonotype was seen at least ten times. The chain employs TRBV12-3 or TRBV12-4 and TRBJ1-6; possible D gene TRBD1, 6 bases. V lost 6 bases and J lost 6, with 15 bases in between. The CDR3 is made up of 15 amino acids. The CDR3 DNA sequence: TGTGCCAGCAGGCGGGGGGGGGCGCTTAATTCACCCCTCCACTTT. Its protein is CASRRGGALNSPLHF.

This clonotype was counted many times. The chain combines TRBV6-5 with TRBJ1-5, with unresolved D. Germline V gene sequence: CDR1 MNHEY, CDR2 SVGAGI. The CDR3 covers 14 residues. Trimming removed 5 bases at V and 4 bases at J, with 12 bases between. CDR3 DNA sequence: TGTGCCAGCAGTCCCTCGATAAAAAATCAGCCCCAGCATTTT. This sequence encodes CASSPSIKNQPQHF.

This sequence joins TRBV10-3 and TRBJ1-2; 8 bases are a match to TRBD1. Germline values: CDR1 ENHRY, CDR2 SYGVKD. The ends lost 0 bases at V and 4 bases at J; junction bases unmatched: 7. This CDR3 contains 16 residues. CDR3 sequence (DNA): TGTGCCATCAGTGAGTCCCGGGGGACAGGCTTCTATGGCTACACCTTC. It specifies CAISESRGTGFYGYTF.

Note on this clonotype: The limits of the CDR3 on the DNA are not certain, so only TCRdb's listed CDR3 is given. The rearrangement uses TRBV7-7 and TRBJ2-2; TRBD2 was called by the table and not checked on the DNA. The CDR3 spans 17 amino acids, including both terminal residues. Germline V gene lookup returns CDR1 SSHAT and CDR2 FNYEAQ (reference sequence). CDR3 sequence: CASRDRDLPRTPGSCFF.

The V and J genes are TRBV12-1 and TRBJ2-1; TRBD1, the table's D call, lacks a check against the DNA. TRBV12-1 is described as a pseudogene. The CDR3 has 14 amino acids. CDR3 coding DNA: TGTGTCAGCAGCTTTAGGGACAGGGACCATGAGCAGTTCTTC. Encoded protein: CVSSFRDRDHEQFF.

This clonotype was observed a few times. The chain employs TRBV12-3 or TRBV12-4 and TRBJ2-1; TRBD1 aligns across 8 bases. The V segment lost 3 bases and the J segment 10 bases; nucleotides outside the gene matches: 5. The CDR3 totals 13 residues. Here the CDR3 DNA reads TGTGCCAGCAGTTTTCCGCAGGGGGCCGAGCAGTTCTTC. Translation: CASSFPQGAEQFF.

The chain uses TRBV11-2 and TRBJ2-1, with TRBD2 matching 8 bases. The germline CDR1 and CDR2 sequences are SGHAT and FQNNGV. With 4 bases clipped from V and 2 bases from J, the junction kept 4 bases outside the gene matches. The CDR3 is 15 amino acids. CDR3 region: CASSYSGATYNEQFF. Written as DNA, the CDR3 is TGTGCCAGCAGCTATAGCGGGGCAACCTACAATGAGCAGTTCTTC.

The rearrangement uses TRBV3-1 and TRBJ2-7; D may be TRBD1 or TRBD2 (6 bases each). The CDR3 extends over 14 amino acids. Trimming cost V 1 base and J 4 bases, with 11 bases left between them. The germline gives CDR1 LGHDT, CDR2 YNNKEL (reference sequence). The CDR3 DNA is TGTGCCAGCAGCCAAGGCGGGACACCTTACGAGCAGTACTTC. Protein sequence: CASSQGGTPYEQYF.

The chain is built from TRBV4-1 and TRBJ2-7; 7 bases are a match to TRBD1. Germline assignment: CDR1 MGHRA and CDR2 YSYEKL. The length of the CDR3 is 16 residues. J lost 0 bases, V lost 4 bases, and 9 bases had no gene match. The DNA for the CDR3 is TGCGCCAGCAGCCTCGGACAGGCTAGGACCTCCTACGAGCAGTACTTC. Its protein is CASSLGQARTSYEQYF.

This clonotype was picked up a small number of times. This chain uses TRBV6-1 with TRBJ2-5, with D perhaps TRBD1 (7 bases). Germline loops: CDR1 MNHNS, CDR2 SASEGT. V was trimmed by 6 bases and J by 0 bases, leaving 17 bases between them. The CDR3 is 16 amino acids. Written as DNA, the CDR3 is TGTGCCAGCAGCCGCCTAGGGGGCGGGAACCAAGAGACCCAGTACTTC. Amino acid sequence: CASSRLGGGNQETQYF.